The next 27 T cell receptor beta chains were all read from a single sample in a study of spatial heterogeneity in lung cancer. Time point in this sample: sample taken at primary tumor resection. In TCRdb, the 5' RACE reads were re-called with MiXCR into one record per CDR3 protein. In the table there are 20,000 to 30,000 distinct CDR3 sequences, around 5% of which are singletons. Here the sequenced sample was PBMCs, taken at surgery. Receptors originate from a male donor with early-stage non-small cell lung cancer.

This clonotype has a handful of counts. The CDR3, as DNA: TGTGCCAGCAGCCGAACTCCGGGACAGGGGGCCTACGAGCAGTACTTC. Its translation: CASSRTPGQGAYEQYF. The chain employs TRBV7-2 and TRBJ2-7; 11 nucleotides agree with TRBD1. V trimming: 5 bases; J trimming: 2 bases; junction bases outside the gene matches: 8. CDR1 and CDR2 from the germline V gene are SGHTA and FQGNSA. This CDR3 is built from 16 residues.

This clonotype was detected ten times or more. The chain recombines TRBV6-1 with TRBJ1-4, with D possibly matching TRBD1 (5 bases). CDR1 is MNHNS, CDR2 SASEGT, per germline. The ends were cut back, 3 bases at V and 3 bases at J, with 11 bases in the middle. This CDR3 spans 15 amino acids. The CDR3 sequence is CASSEGPAPNEKLFF. CDR3 DNA: TGTGCCAGCAGTGAGGGGCCAGCCCCTAATGAAAAACTGTTTTTT.

This clonotype was observed at least ten times. The CDR3 reads CASSPRTDLSTDTQYF. The CDR3 region has the DNA TGTGCCAGCAGCCCCCGGACGGACCTAAGCACAGATACGCAGTATTTT. V is TRBV14 and J is TRBJ2-3; no definite D call. The CDR3 is made up of 16 amino acids. The germline CDR1 and CDR2 sequences are SGHDN and FVKESK. V lost 4 bases and J 0 bases, leaving 14 bases between the germline ends.

In its sample, this clonotype was seen many times. The CDR3 nucleotides are TGTGCCAGCAGCTTAACTGGGGGGACGGGGCAGTATTTT. Encoded protein: CASSLTGGTGQYF. The chain combines TRBV7-3 with TRBJ2-3, with D possibly being TRBD2 (6 bases). This CDR3 has 13 amino acids. The ends were cut back, 0 bases at V and 11 bases at J, with 12 bases in the middle. Germline assignment: CDR1 SGHTA and CDR2 FQGTGA.

This clonotype was seen at least ten times. The chain employs TRBV3-1 and TRBJ1-5; D remains ambiguous. The germline V and J ends were trimmed by 0 bases and 6 bases, with 6 bases remaining between them. The CDR3 covers 13 residues. Germline CDR1 reads LGHDT; CDR2 reads YNNKEL (reference sequence). CDR3 nucleotides: TGTGCCAGCAGCCAAGATGGGAGTCAGCCCCAGCATTTT. Translated: CASSQDGSQPQHF.

This clonotype was found a few times. The genes are TRBV12-3 or TRBV12-4 and TRBJ2-5; 8 positions agree with TRBD2. This CDR3 comprises 14 residues. V was pared by 5 bases and J by 4 bases, with 6 bases of the junction left unmatched. The CDR3 spells CASSQRERGETQYF. DNA of the CDR3: TGTGCCAGCAGTCAGCGGGAGAGGGGAGAGACCCAGTACTTC.

This clonotype was observed many times. The chain employs TRBV28 and TRBJ1-5, with D unresolved. Trimming removed 3 bases from V and 2 bases from J, with 11 bases in between. This CDR3 has 15 residues. The V gene's germline CDR1 is MDHEN and CDR2 SYDVKM. The CDR3 bases are TGTGCCAGCAGTTTTTCCAAAGGGCGCAATCAGCCCCAGCATTTT. Its protein product is CASSFSKGRNQPQHF.

This clonotype was detected ten times or more. The chain joins TRBV7-9 to TRBJ2-7; D is perhaps TRBD2 (6 bases). Germline V gene lookup returns CDR1 SEHNR and CDR2 FQNEAQ (reference sequence). The CDR3 loop spans 15 amino acids. The V end was cut by 5 bases, the J end by 5 bases, with 19 bases between. In DNA form, the CDR3 reads TGTGCCAGCAGCACCAGCGGTGGAGGGACCCACGAGCAGTACTTC. Its protein is CASSTSGGGTHEQYF.

A word on this clonotype: An end of the junction does not agree with germline; a read error may underlie this. The genes are TRBV18 and TRBJ2-5; unclear D gene. Germline V gene lookup returns CDR1 KGHSH and CDR2 LQKENI. The CDR3 extends over 12 amino acids. The CDR3 coding sequence is TGTGCCAGCTCACGGTACCAGGAGACCCAGTACTTC. Translating it yields CASSRYQETQYF.

This clonotype has at least ten counts. The chain uses TRBV6-8 and TRBJ1-5; 7 bases map to TRBD1. Germline V gives CDR1 MNHGY, CDR2 SAAAGT. The J segment lost 6 bases and the V segment lost 2 bases, leaving 4 bases of the junction unmatched. The length of the CDR3 is 14 residues. In DNA form, the CDR3 reads TGTGCCAGCAGTTACAGGGGGCCGGGTCAGCCCCAGCATTTT. This translates into CASSYRGPGQPQHF.

This clonotype was seen at least ten times. CDR3 DNA sequence: TGTGCCAGCTCACCGACCAGGAGGGAATCGGGGGAGCAGTACTTC. Translation gives CASSPTRRESGEQYF. This chain joins TRBV18 and TRBJ2-7, with D perhaps matching TRBD2 (6 bases). The CDR3 sequence is 15 residues long. Germline V gene lookup returns CDR1 KGHSH and CDR2 LQKENI. V was pared by 3 bases and J by 7 bases, with 19 bases between.

Sample share makes this clonotype medium-sized. The chain uses TRBV28 and TRBJ1-1; D possibly corresponds to TRBD1 (5 bases). This CDR3 spans 14 amino acids. The germline V gene encodes CDR1 MDHEN and CDR2 SYDVKM. The V end was cut by 7 bases, the J end by 3 bases, with 15 bases between. The DNA of the CDR3 is TGTGCCAGCATCGAGCGGGGGAGGGACACTGAAGCTTTCTTT. Its translation is CASIERGRDTEAFF.

This chain uses TRBV6-2 or TRBV6-3 with TRBJ1-5; D is perhaps TRBD1 (5 bases). CDR3 size: 15 residues. Trimming took off 7 bases at V and 3 bases at J, with 16 bases between the two ends. The germline V gene has CDR1 MNHEY and CDR2 SVGEGT. Here the CDR3 DNA reads TGTGCCAGCAACACCGGGACGTGGTTCAATCAGCCCCAGCATTTT. It codes for CASNTGTWFNQPQHF.

This clonotype has at least ten counts. The V and J genes are TRBV7-9 and TRBJ1-2, with TRBD1 matching over 8 bases. Per germline, CDR1 SEHNR and CDR2 FQNEAQ (reference sequence). Trimming removed 10 bases from V and 4 bases from J; junction bases left unmatched: 8. The CDR3 has 13 residues. The CDR3, as DNA: TGTGCCACCCCGACAGGGGACGGCTATGGCTACACCTTC. This sequence encodes CATPTGDGYGYTF. The full variable domain, in which reference TRBV7-9 and TRBJ1-2 provide the parts outside the CDR3, is DTGVSQNPRHKITKRGQNVTFRCDPISEHNRLYWYRQTLGQGPEFLTYFQNEAQLEKSRLLSDRFSAERPKGSFSTLEIQRTEQGDSAMYLCATPTGDGYGYTFGSGTRLTVV.

This clonotype has ten or more counts. The chain couples TRBV20-1 to TRBJ2-2, with TRBD1 identical over 10 bases. V lost 2 bases to trimming and J lost 5 bases; unmatched junction nucleotides: 2. This CDR3 region has 14 residues. Germline lookup yields CDR1 DFQATT and CDR2 SNEGSKA (reference sequence). DNA for the CDR3: TGCAGTGCTAGAAGACAGGGGGCGACCGGGGAGCTGTTTTTT. Its protein product is CSARRQGATGELFF.

This clonotype was detected many times. The chain recombines TRBV29-1 with TRBJ2-1, with 9 bases identical to TRBD2. The CDR3 has 14 amino acids. After removal of 7 bases from V and 0 bases from J, the junction contained 4 bases not matched to a gene. Looked up from germline, CDR1 is SQVTM and CDR2 is ANQGSEA. This CDR3 is CSAGLALSYNEQFF. CDR3 sequence (DNA): TGCAGCGCAGGACTAGCGCTCTCCTACAATGAGCAGTTCTTC.

This clonotype was detected ten times or more. This chain connects TRBV7-9 to TRBJ2-7; D tentatively fits TRBD1 or TRBD2 (5 bases each). The germline V gene encodes CDR1 SEHNR and CDR2 FQNEAQ (reference sequence). CDR3 length equals 15 residues. Trimming removed 5 bases from V and 0 bases from J, with 14 bases in between. The chain's CDR3 is CASSLGGLSSYEQYF. In nucleotides, the CDR3 is TGTGCCAGCAGCCTTGGGGGTCTTAGCTCCTACGAGCAGTACTTC. Variable domain in full (rest from reference TRBV7-9 and TRBJ2-7): DTGVSQNPRHKITKRGQNVTFRCDPISEHNRLYWYRQTLGQGPEFLTYFQNEAQLEKSRLLSDRFSAERPKGSFSTLEIQRTEQGDSAMYLCASSLGGLSSYEQYFGPGTRLTVT.

This clonotype showed up just a few times. The CDR3 DNA is TGTGCCAGCAGTTTATGGGAGAATTCACCCCTCCACTTT. Protein product: CASSLWENSPLHF. The chain employs TRBV27 and TRBJ1-6; D unresolved. CDR3 length: 13 residues. Germline CDR1 MNHEY, CDR2 SMNVEV (reference sequence). Trimming took off 1 base at V and 7 bases at J, with 5 bases between the two ends.

This clonotype was seen many times. This sequence joins TRBV28 and TRBJ2-7; TRBD1 agrees at 10 bases. J gave up 6 bases and V 3 bases, and 8 bases lay outside the gene matches. Looked up from germline, CDR1 is MDHEN and CDR2 is SYDVKM. This CDR3 is built from 15 residues. CDR3 bases: TGTGCCAGCAGTTTTGGGGACAGGGGCTTCGGCGAGCAGTACTTC. Translating it yields CASSFGDRGFGEQYF. Looking up the rest from reference TRBV28 and TRBJ2-7 gives the full variable domain: DVKVTQSSRYLVKRTGEKVFLECVQDMDHENMFWYRQDPGLGLRLIYFSYDVKMKEKGDIPEGYSVSREKKERFSLILESASTNQTSMYLCASSFGDRGFGEQYFGPGTRLTVT.

This clonotype has at least ten counts. The V call is TRBV19, the J call TRBJ1-2; D unresolved. The CDR3 length is 13 residues. Trimming cost V 6 bases and J 8 bases, with 16 bases left between them. Germline V gene lookup returns CDR1 LNHDA and CDR2 SQIVND (reference sequence). The CDR3 DNA sequence: TGTGCCAGTAGCTCCCAGTACGGTGGCGGCTACACCTTC. It codes for CASSSQYGGGYTF.

This clonotype came up many times. The V gene is TRBV2, the J gene TRBJ2-7; no definite D call. This CDR3 region has 12 residues. V was shortened by 4 bases and J by 2 bases, with 6 bases between the two germline ends. The germline gives CDR1 SNHLY, CDR2 FYNNEI. The CDR3 region is CASSALAYEQYF. The CDR3, as DNA: TGTGCCAGCAGTGCTCTTGCCTACGAGCAGTACTTC.

This clonotype appeared a few times. The J gene is TRBJ2-1, the V gene TRBV4-1; perhaps TRBD2 as D (6 bases). CDR3 length: 15 residues. Germline CDR1 MGHRA, CDR2 YSYEKL. Trimming took off 5 bases at V and 3 bases at J, with 14 bases between the two ends. CDR3 loop: CASSLAASGYNEQFF. The CDR3 coding sequence is TGCGCCAGCAGCTTAGCGGCCTCGGGCTACAATGAGCAGTTCTTC.

This clonotype was counted many times. This rearrangement joins TRBV19 to TRBJ2-7; D possibly uses TRBD1 or TRBD2 (6 bases each). The CDR3 covers 15 residues. Germline values: CDR1 LNHDA, CDR2 SQIVND (reference sequence). The V and J ends lost 5 bases and 1 base respectively, with 15 bases between them. The CDR3, as DNA: TGTGCCAGTAGTCCCGAGACAGGAGGGTCCTACGAGCAGTACTTC. It codes for CASSPETGGSYEQYF.

This clonotype was seen only a few times. The V gene is TRBV2, the J gene TRBJ1-5; 8 bases line up with TRBD1. V shed 7 bases, J shed 6 bases, and the junction held 8 bases outside the gene matches. CDR1 and CDR2 (germline): SNHLY, FYNNEI. This CDR3 has 14 amino acids. The CDR3, as DNA: TGTGCCAGCAAGGACAGGGCGGTGGGTCAGCCCCAGCATTTT. Protein: CASKDRAVGQPQHF.

This chain uses TRBV7-3 with TRBJ2-1, with 7 positions matching TRBD1. The CDR3 is 15 residues long. Germline assignment: CDR1 SGHTA and CDR2 FQGTGA. Trimming cost V 6 bases and J 4 bases; bases outside gene matches: 9. The CDR3 DNA reads TGTGCCAGCAGATTGACCGGGACAGATTACAATGAGCAGTTCTTC. The encoded protein is CASRLTGTDYNEQFF.

This clonotype was detected ten times or more. This chain joins TRBV7-2 and TRBJ2-7; D call uncertain. The germline gives CDR1 SGHTA, CDR2 FQGNSA. Trimming cost V 5 bases and J 6 bases, with 11 bases left between them. The CDR3 is 12 amino acids. CDR3 residues: CASSQRVGEQYF. CDR3 bases: TGTGCCAGCAGCCAACGAGTCGGCGAGCAGTACTTC.

This clonotype has more than one count but fewer than ten. This sequence joins TRBV12-3 or TRBV12-4 and TRBJ2-1; D uncertain. The V and J ends lost 5 bases and 7 bases respectively, with 6 bases between them. The CDR3 covers 11 residues. The DNA of the CDR3 is TGTGCCAGCAGTATACGTAATGAGCAGTTCTTC. As protein: CASSIRNEQFF.